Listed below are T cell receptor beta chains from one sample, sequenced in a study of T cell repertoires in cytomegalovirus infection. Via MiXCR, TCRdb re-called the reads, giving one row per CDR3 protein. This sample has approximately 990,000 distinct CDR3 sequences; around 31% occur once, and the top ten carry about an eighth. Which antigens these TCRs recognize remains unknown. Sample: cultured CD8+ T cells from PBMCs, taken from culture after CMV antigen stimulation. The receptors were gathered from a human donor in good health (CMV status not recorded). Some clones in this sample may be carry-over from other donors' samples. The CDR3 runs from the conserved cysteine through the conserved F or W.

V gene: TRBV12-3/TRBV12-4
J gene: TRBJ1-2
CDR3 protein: CASSFYGQGYTF

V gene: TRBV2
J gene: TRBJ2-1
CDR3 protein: CASRETRSEQFF

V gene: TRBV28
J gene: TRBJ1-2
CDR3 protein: CASSLGTWEDGYTF

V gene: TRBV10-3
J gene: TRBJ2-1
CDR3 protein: CAIKVASPNEQFF

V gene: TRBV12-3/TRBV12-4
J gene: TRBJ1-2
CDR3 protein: CASGPGVHGYTF

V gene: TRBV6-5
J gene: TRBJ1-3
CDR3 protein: CASSYPLFRAGNTIYF

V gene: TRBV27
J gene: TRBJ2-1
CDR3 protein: CASSQGDPRQFF

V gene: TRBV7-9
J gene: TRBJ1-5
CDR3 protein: CASSRAGRDQPQHF

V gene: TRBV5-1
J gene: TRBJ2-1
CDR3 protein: CASSTRTGSDEQFF

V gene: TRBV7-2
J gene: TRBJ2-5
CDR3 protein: CASSPQTGHETQYF

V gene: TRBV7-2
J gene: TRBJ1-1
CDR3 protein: CASSHMTSLTLMDNTEASF

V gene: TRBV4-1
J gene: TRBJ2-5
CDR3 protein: CASSFGAGGPQETQYF

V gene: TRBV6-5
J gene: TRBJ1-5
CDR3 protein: CASSPTSWPQHF

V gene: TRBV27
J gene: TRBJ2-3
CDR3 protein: CASSLFGGPVPDTQYF

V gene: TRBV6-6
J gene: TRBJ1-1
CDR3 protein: CASSYFRGDTEAFF

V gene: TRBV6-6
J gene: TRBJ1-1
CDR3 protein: CASSYWLGSRNTEAFF

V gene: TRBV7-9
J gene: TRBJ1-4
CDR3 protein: CASSSTGMVTNEKLFF

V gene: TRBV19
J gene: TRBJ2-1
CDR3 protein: CASSALAYYNEQFF

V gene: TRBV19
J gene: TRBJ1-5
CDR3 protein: CASSERREREDQPQHF

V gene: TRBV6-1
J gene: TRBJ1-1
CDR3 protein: CATQEDPTTEAFF

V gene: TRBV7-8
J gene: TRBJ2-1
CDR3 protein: CASRRDRSNEQFF

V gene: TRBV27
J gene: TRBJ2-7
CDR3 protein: CASSLSGPSYEQYF